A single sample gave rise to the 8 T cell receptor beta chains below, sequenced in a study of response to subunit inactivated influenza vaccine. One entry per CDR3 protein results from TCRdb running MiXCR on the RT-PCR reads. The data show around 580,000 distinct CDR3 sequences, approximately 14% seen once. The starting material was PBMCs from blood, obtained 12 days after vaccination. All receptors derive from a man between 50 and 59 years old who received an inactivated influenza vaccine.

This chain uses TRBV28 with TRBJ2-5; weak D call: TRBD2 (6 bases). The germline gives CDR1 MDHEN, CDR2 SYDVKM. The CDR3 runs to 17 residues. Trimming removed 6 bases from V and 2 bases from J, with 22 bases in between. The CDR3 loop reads CASSGLRELGFQETQYF. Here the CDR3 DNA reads TGTGCCAGCAGCGGTCTCCGGGAGCTGGGTTTTCAAGAGACCCAGTACTTC. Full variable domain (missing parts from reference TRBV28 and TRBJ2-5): DVKVTQSSRYLVKRTGEKVFLECVQDMDHENMFWYRQDPGLGLRLIYFSYDVKMKEKGDIPEGYSVSREKKERFSLILESASTNQTSMYLCASSGLRELGFQETQYFGPGTRLLVL.

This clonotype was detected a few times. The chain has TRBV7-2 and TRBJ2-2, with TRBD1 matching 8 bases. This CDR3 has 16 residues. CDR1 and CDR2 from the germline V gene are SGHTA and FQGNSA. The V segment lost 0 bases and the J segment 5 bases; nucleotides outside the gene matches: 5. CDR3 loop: CASSLAQGARTGELFF. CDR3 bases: TGTGCCAGCAGCTTAGCTCAGGGGGCGCGTACCGGGGAGCTGTTTTTT.

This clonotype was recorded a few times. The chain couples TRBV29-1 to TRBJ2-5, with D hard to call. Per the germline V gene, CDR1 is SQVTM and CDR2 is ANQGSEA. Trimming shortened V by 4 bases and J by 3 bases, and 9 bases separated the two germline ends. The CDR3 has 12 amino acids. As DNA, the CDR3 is TGCAGCGTTGTAAGGAGTGAAGAGACCCAGTACTTC. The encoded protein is CSVVRSEETQYF.

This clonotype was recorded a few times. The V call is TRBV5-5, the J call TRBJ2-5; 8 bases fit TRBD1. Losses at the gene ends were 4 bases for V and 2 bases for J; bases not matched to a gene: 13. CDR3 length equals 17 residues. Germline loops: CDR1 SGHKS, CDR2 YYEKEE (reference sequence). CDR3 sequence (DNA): TGTGCCAGCAGCGGGATAACTTGGACAGGGTATCAAGAGACCCAGTACTTC. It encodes CASSGITWTGYQETQYF.

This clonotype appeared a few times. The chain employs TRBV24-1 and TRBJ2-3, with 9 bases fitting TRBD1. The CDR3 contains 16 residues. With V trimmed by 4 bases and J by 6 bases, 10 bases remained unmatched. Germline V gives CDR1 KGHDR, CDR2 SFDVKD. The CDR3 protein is CATSDLTGGLVDTQYF. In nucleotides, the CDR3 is TGTGCCACCAGTGACCTGACAGGGGGGCTTGTTGATACGCAGTATTTT.

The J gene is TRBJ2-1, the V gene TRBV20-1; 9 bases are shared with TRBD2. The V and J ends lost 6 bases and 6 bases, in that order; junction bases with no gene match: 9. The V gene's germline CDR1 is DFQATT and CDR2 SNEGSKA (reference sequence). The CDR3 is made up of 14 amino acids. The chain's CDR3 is CSARNGLAPNEQFF. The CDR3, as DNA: TGCAGTGCCAGGAACGGACTAGCGCCCAATGAGCAGTTCTTC.

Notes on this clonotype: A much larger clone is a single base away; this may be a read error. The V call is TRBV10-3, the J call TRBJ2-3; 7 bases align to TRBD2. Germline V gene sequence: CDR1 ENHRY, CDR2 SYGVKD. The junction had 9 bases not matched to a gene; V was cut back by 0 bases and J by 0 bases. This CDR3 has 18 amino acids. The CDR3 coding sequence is TGTGCCATCAGTGAGTCAGAGGGCCTAGCGGAAAGCACAGATACGCAGTATTTT. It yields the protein CAISESEGLAESTDTQYF.

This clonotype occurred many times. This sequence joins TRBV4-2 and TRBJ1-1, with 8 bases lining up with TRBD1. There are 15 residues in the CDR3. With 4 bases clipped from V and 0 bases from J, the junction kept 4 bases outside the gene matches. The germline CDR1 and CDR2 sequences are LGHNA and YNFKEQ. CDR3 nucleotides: TGTGCCAGCAGCCGATCGACAGGGGTGAACACTGAAGCTTTCTTT. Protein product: CASSRSTGVNTEAFF.